One sample yielded the 21 T cell receptor beta chains listed below, sequenced in a study of T-cell reconstitution after alpha-beta-depleted transplantation in children. Unique molecular identifiers were incorporated during preparation of the TCRbeta library. TCRdb independently ran MiXCR on the PCR reads; one entry per CDR3 protein. The table shows some 600,000 distinct CDR3 sequences, with 10% to 15% occurring only once. Sequencing was performed on PBMCs, mostly from graft donor cells, taken 360 days after TCRalphabeta/CD19-depleted stem cell transplant. The receptor set was obtained from a male patient aged 10-17 years who had a stem cell transplant for acute myeloid leukemia, so the T cells may come from the graft donor.

This rearrangement joins TRBV15 to TRBJ2-3; 10 bases are shared with TRBD2. There are 18 residues in the CDR3. J was trimmed by 2 bases and V by 11 bases; bases with no gene match: 19. Germline lookup yields CDR1 LNHNV and CDR2 YYDKDF (reference sequence). The CDR3 nucleotides read TGTGCCTCGAAGGCCAGCGGGAGGGTGGGGTTGGACACAGATACGCAGTATTTT. It codes for CASKASGRVGLDTDTQYF. The full variable domain, completed using reference TRBV15 and TRBJ2-3, is DAMVIQNPRYQVTQFGKPVTLSCSQTLNHNVMYWYQQKSSQAPKLLFHYYDKDFNNEADTPDNFQSRRPNTSFCFLDIRSPGLGDTAMYLCASKASGRVGLDTDTQYFGPGTRLTVL.

This clonotype occurred a few times. The junction and the germline gene differ at one end; a read error may be behind it. This rearrangement joins TRBV29-1 to TRBJ2-7, with TRBD1 matching 9 bases. The germline gives CDR1 SQVTM, CDR2 ANQGSEA. This CDR3 comprises 14 residues. CDR3 amino acids: CSVGGQGALAEEYF. As DNA, the CDR3 is TGCAGCGTTGGGGGACAGGGTGCACTAGCCGAGGAGTACTTC.

This clonotype appeared a few times. The chain combines TRBV6-2 or TRBV6-3 with TRBJ2-1, with TRBD2 identical over 12 bases. The CDR3 is 19 amino acids. The trim removed 6 bases at V and 4 bases at J, leaving 16 bases unmatched. The germline CDR1 and CDR2 sequences are MNHEY and SVGEGT. CDR3 sequence: CASSSDRAPSGRVYNEQFF. The DNA of the CDR3 is TGTGCCAGCAGCTCGGACAGGGCGCCTAGCGGGAGGGTGTACAATGAGCAGTTCTTC.

This clonotype came up many times. The rearrangement links TRBV27 to TRBJ2-4; TRBD2 aligns across 7 bases. The CDR3 loop spans 16 amino acids. V lost 1 base and J lost 6; bases outside the gene matches: 9. Germline V lookup: CDR1 MNHEY, CDR2 SMNVEV (reference sequence). Written as DNA, the CDR3 is TGTGCCAGCAGTTTATGGGGTGGGAGGGCCTCAAACATTCAGTACTTC. This sequence encodes CASSLWGGRASNIQYF.

The J gene is TRBJ1-6, the V gene TRBV7-3; 7 bases are a match to TRBD1. Germline CDR1 is SGHTA and CDR2 is FQGTGA. V was clipped by 0 bases and J by 7 bases; unmatched bases: 3. CDR3 length equals 15 residues. CDR3 nucleotides: TGTGCCAGCAGCTTAACTCCGACAGGGAATTCACCCCTCCACTTT. This sequence encodes CASSLTPTGNSPLHF.

The chain combines TRBV12-3 or TRBV12-4 with TRBJ2-5; TRBD1 is a possible D gene (6 bases). The CDR3 is 16 residues long. Trimming cost V 6 bases and J 4 bases, with 21 bases left between them. The CDR3: CASRVLVTGYGETQYF. As DNA, the CDR3 is TGTGCCAGCAGGGTACTCGTAACAGGGTACGGAGAGACCCAGTACTTC.

This clonotype appeared a few times. The chain recombines TRBV27 with TRBJ1-4; D possibly corresponds to TRBD1 (5 bases). Germline V gene sequence: CDR1 MNHEY, CDR2 SMNVEV (reference sequence). This CDR3 is 15 amino acids long. V gave up 8 bases and J gave up 0 bases, with 13 bases separating them. CDR3 sequence: CASQLSQATNEKLFF. CDR3 in DNA: TGTGCCAGCCAGTTGTCACAGGCAACTAATGAAAAACTGTTTTTT.

Only a few counts were recorded for this clonotype. The chain employs TRBV5-1 and TRBJ2-2; D is perhaps TRBD2 (6 bases). Trimming took 0 bases from V and 1 from J, leaving 10 bases between them. The CDR3 extends over 16 amino acids. Germline values: CDR1 SGHRS, CDR2 YFSETQ. The CDR3, as DNA: TGCGCCAGCAGCTTGGCCGGCGGGGAGAACACCGGGGAGCTGTTTTTT. It is translated as CASSLAGGENTGELFF.

The chain uses TRBV5-1 and TRBJ2-7; 8 bases map to TRBD2. The germline CDR1 and CDR2 sequences are SGHRS and YFSETQ. V was pared by 0 bases and J by 2 bases, with 16 bases of the junction left unmatched. CDR3 length equals 19 residues. This CDR3 is CASSLVRGRISNGAYEQYF. The CDR3 nucleotides are TGCGCCAGCAGCTTGGTTCGCGGGAGGATCTCGAACGGGGCCTACGAGCAGTACTTC.

This clonotype showed up just a few times. The J gene is TRBJ2-1, the V gene TRBV6-1; D gene ambiguous. From germline, CDR1 is MNHNS and CDR2 SASEGT. This CDR3 is built from 13 residues. Trimming stripped 10 bases from V and 9 bases from J, with 19 bases between. The DNA of the CDR3 is TGTGCCACCTACAAATTATGGTTTGGTGAGCAGTTCTTC. This sequence encodes CATYKLWFGEQFF.

This chain joins TRBV6-2 or TRBV6-3 and TRBJ2-5; TRBD1 might be the D (6 bases). This CDR3 contains 14 residues. Deletions cut 2 bases from V and 2 bases from J, with 9 bases between. From germline, CDR1 is MNHEY and CDR2 SVGEGT. CDR3 sequence (DNA): TGTGCCAGCAGTTACATTGGACAGCAAGAGACCCAGTACTTC. Translated: CASSYIGQQETQYF.

Many counts were recorded for this clonotype. The rearrangement uses TRBV3-1 and TRBJ1-5, with 8 bases fitting TRBD1. J was trimmed by 5 bases and V by 4 bases; bases with no gene match: 4. CDR1 is LGHDT, CDR2 YNNKEL, per germline (reference sequence). This CDR3 comprises 14 residues. CDR3 sequence: CASSLGTGYQPQHF. CDR3 sequence (DNA): TGTGCCAGCAGCCTCGGGACAGGCTATCAGCCCCAGCATTTT.

The chain has TRBV28 and TRBJ2-7, with a weak D call TRBD1 (5 bases). CDR1 and CDR2 from the germline V gene are MDHEN and SYDVKM. With 4 bases removed from V and 1 base from J, the gap between germline ends came to 8 bases. This CDR3 has 13 amino acids. CDR3 in amino acids: CASSSTESYEQYF. DNA of the CDR3: TGTGCCAGCAGTTCGACAGAGTCCTACGAGCAGTACTTC.

The DNA of the CDR3 is TGCAGCGTTGTACAAGCATGGGCGGGAGGTCTCACCGGGGAGCTGTTTTTT. Translating it yields CSVVQAWAGGLTGELFF. The chain has TRBV29-1 and TRBJ2-2; 8 bases are a match to TRBD2. V shed 4 bases, J shed 4 bases, and the junction held 14 bases outside the gene matches. The CDR3 consists of 17 residues. In germline, CDR1 is SQVTM, CDR2 ANQGSEA.

This clonotype showed up many times. This chain joins TRBV28 and TRBJ2-3; D uncertain. The end of the DNA is better explained by TRBJ2-5, so the J call may be wrong. This CDR3 is built from 10 residues. CDR1 is MDHEN and CDR2 is SYDVKM in the germline V gene. The CDR3 is CASSFGTQYF. The CDR3 nucleotides read TGTGCCAGCAGTTTTGGGACCCAGTACTTC.

This clonotype was recorded at least ten times. This chain uses TRBV10-2 with TRBJ2-5; no clear D gene. V lost 9 bases and J lost 4, with 12 bases in between. The CDR3 totals 12 residues. Germline loops: CDR1 WSHSY, CDR2 SAAADI. This CDR3 is CASRPAGETQYF. As DNA, the CDR3 is TGCGCCAGTCGACCCGCTGGAGAGACCCAGTACTTC.

The V call is TRBV7-3, the J call TRBJ1-1; D call uncertain. Trimming removed 1 base from V and 1 base from J, with 10 bases in between. From germline, CDR1 is SGHTA and CDR2 FQGTGA. There are 15 residues in the CDR3. In DNA form, the CDR3 reads TGTGCCAGCAGCTTAAATGGCCAGCGGAACACTGAAGCTTTCTTT. Amino acid sequence: CASSLNGQRNTEAFF.

The chain employs TRBV7-2 and TRBJ2-7, with D tentatively TRBD1 (6 bases). CDR1 is SGHTA, CDR2 FQGNSA, per germline. The CDR3 consists of 15 residues. Trimming removed 1 base at V and 0 bases at J, with 10 bases between. In DNA form, the CDR3 reads TGTGCCAGCAGCTTAGGCGGACAGCCCTCCTACGAGCAGTACTTC. It translates to CASSLGGQPSYEQYF.

There are many counts of this clonotype. The chain carries TRBV6-2 or TRBV6-3 and TRBJ2-1; no firm D call. V was shortened by 6 bases and J by 6 bases, with 6 bases between the two germline ends. The CDR3 loop spans 11 amino acids. Germline assignment: CDR1 MNHEY and CDR2 SVGEGT. CDR3 in amino acids: CASSLTNEQFF. Written as DNA, the CDR3 is TGTGCCAGCAGCCTTACCAATGAGCAGTTCTTC.

CDR3 loop: CASSIGPYEQYF. For the CDR3, the DNA is TGTGCCAGTAGTATTGGACCCTACGAGCAGTACTTC. V is TRBV19 and J is TRBJ2-7; no clear D. V lost 3 bases, J lost 2 bases, and 5 bases lay in between. Germline CDR1 and CDR2: LNHDA and SQIVND (reference sequence). The CDR3 has 12 amino acids.

This clonotype has a count of ten or more. The rearrangement joins TRBV29-1 to TRBJ2-5; 7 positions agree with TRBD2. V shed 7 bases and J 5 bases; nucleotides not matched to a gene: 19. This CDR3 is built from 16 residues. Germline V gene lookup returns CDR1 SQVTM and CDR2 ANQGSEA. CDR3 coding DNA: TGCAGCGCTGGGCCTATGGCGGGAGTTTATTCGGAGACCCAGTACTTC. This encodes CSAGPMAGVYSETQYF.